This entry lists 18 T cell receptor beta chains sequenced from one sample in a study of cytomegalovirus exposure and HLA in healthy donors. Researchers ran the PCR with 60 Vbeta and 13 Jbeta primers. Sequencing used immunoSEQ multiplex PCR; TCRdb keeps in-frame clones, though not all of them. Of some 200,000 clones listed, approximately 82% are singletons. Sequencing was carried out using PBMCs. These TCRs come from a woman between 35 and 50 years old in good health and CMV-seronegative.

The chain carries TRBV4-3 and TRBJ2-1; D is possibly TRBD2 (6 bases). With 0 bases removed from V and 4 bases from J, the gap between germline ends came to 10 bases. The CDR3 has 15 residues. Germline CDR1 reads LGHNA; CDR2 reads YSLEER. The CDR3: CASSQDRGSYNEQFF. The CDR3 DNA reads as TGCGCCAGCAGCCAAGACCGGGGGTCATACAATGAGCAGTTCTTC.

This chain joins TRBV10-3 and TRBJ2-2; tentatively, D is TRBD1 (6 bases). The CDR3 extends over 16 amino acids. Trimming left V 4 bases short and J 2 bases short, with 14 bases between. The germline CDR1 and CDR2 sequences are ENHRY and SYGVKD. The CDR3 region is CAISVRWTVNTGELFF. For the CDR3, the DNA is TGTGCCATCAGTGTAAGATGGACAGTAAACACCGGGGAGCTGTTTTTT.

The chain is built from TRBV4-1 and TRBJ2-1; 12 bases map to TRBD2. CDR1 is MGHRA, CDR2 YSYEKL, per germline. The CDR3 extends over 16 amino acids. V dropped 4 bases and J dropped 6; count of bases not matched to a gene: 7. CDR3 amino acids: CASSPSPSGGANEQFF. In DNA form, the CDR3 reads TGCGCCAGCAGCCCCTCCCCTAGCGGGGGGGCCAATGAGCAGTTCTTC.

J is TRBJ1-1 and V is TRBV6-5, with TRBD1 identical over 10 bases. Germline CDR1 reads MNHEY; CDR2 reads SVGAGI. V dropped 6 bases and J dropped 6; count of bases not matched to a gene: 7. The CDR3 spans 14 residues. The CDR3 spells CASRPPGTGAEAFF. Here the CDR3 DNA reads TGTGCCAGCAGACCACCCGGGACAGGGGCTGAAGCTTTCTTT.

This clone is a singleton in its sample. The chain joins TRBV2 to TRBJ1-2; D is unresolved. CDR3 length: 12 residues. The germline V gene encodes CDR1 SNHLY and CDR2 FYNNEI. V dropped 8 bases and J dropped 0 bases, with 7 bases sitting between them. DNA of the CDR3: TGTGCCAGCCGTATTACTAACTATGGCTACACCTTC. Translating it yields CASRITNYGYTF.

The chain couples TRBV4-2 to TRBJ2-2; 11 nucleotides match TRBD2. Germline-derived CDR1 and CDR2 are LGHNA and YNFKEQ. The J segment lost 0 bases and the V segment lost 3 bases, leaving 3 bases of the junction unmatched. The CDR3 covers 17 residues. This CDR3 reads CASSQELAGANTGELFF. The CDR3 nucleotides read TGTGCCAGCAGCCAGGAACTAGCGGGGGCGAACACCGGGGAGCTGTTTTTT.

This chain joins TRBV4-1 and TRBJ1-2, with 7 bases lining up with TRBD1. Unmatched junction bases numbered 7, after V lost 4 bases and J lost 8 bases. Germline V gives CDR1 MGHRA, CDR2 YSYEKL. The CDR3 sequence is 13 residues long. This CDR3 is CASSLDRQGGYTF. CDR3 sequence (DNA): TGCGCCAGCAGCCTAGATCGACAGGGAGGCTACACCTTC.

The gene calls are TRBV6-5 and TRBJ1-6; TRBD1 matches 11 bases. The CDR3 is 15 amino acids. Germline lookup yields CDR1 MNHEY and CDR2 SVGAGI. The V segment lost 2 bases and the J segment 10 bases; nucleotides outside the gene matches: 4. CDR3 coding DNA: TGTGCCAGCAGTTACGTAGGACAGGGGGCATCACCCCTCCACTTT. Encoded protein: CASSYVGQGASPLHF.

This sequence joins TRBV19 and TRBJ2-2; D perhaps matches TRBD1 (6 bases). The CDR3 is 16 amino acids. Trimming took 1 base from V and 1 from J, leaving 10 bases between them. Germline V gene lookup returns CDR1 LNHDA and CDR2 SQIVND (reference sequence). For the CDR3, the DNA is TGTGCCAGTAGTATAGGTGGGGGACAGAACACCGGGGAGCTGTTTTTT. This sequence encodes CASSIGGGQNTGELFF.

The chain links TRBV11-2 to TRBJ1-4; a possible D gene is TRBD1 (6 bases). The CDR3 extends over 16 amino acids. Germline V gives CDR1 SGHAT, CDR2 FQNNGV. Trimming removed 4 bases from V and 5 bases from J, with 17 bases in between. The CDR3 DNA follows: TGTGCCAGCAGCTCAATTGCACAGGGTCGGAATGAAAAACTGTTTTTT. It codes for CASSSIAQGRNEKLFF.

The chain employs TRBV2 and TRBJ2-7; 8 nucleotides match TRBD2. V trimming: 4 bases; J trimming: 0 bases; junction bases outside the gene matches: 8. The CDR3 extends over 16 amino acids. Germline CDR1 is SNHLY and CDR2 is FYNNEI. The DNA of the CDR3 is TGTGCCAGCAGTGTATCCGGGGGGGTGTTCTCCTACGAGCAGTACTTC. This codes for CASSVSGGVFSYEQYF.

This clone was found once. Here the CDR3 DNA reads TGTGCCAGCAGGGTTAGTACAGGCAGATTTGAAGCTTTCTTT. Translation: CASRVSTGRFEAFF. The chain combines TRBV28 with TRBJ1-1, with a possible D match to TRBD1 (5 bases). The CDR3 has 14 amino acids. CDR1 and CDR2 (germline): MDHEN, SYDVKM. V lost 6 bases and J 7 bases, leaving 18 bases between the germline ends.

This clone has more than one count but fewer than ten. The J gene is TRBJ1-3, the V gene TRBV5-6, with no clear D. Deletions cut 0 bases from V and 0 bases from J, with 7 bases between. The CDR3 is 15 amino acids. Germline CDR1 is SGHDT and CDR2 is YYEEEE. This CDR3 reads CASSLVGDSGNTIYF. CDR3 DNA: TGTGCCAGCAGCTTGGTGGGAGACTCTGGAAACACCATATATTTT.

The chain is built from TRBV28 and TRBJ1-5; 7 nucleotides align to TRBD1. The germline gives CDR1 MDHEN, CDR2 SYDVKM. Trimming at V came to 4 bases and at J to 0 bases, leaving 12 bases not matched to a gene. CDR3 length equals 18 residues. This chain's CDR3 is CASSSGQTPGYSNQPQHF. The CDR3 region has the DNA TGTGCCAGCAGTTCGGGACAGACCCCGGGATATAGCAATCAGCCCCAGCATTTT.

This rearrangement joins TRBV5-6 to TRBJ2-2; 13 bases are shared with TRBD2. This CDR3 region has 16 residues. CDR1 is SGHDT and CDR2 is YYEEEE in the germline V gene. The trim removed 2 bases at V and 9 bases at J, leaving 7 bases unmatched. CDR3 sequence reads: CASSLTSGGAGRELFF. Here the CDR3 DNA reads TGTGCCAGCAGCTTAACTAGCGGGGGGGCCGGTCGGGAGCTGTTTTTT.

This chain uses TRBV28 with TRBJ1-5; D remains ambiguous. The germline CDR1 and CDR2 sequences are MDHEN and SYDVKM. This CDR3 region has 12 residues. Trimming left V 3 bases short and J 7 bases short, with 7 bases between. CDR3 coding DNA: TGTGCCAGCAGTTTCCTCGGGCAGCCCCAGCATTTT. Protein product: CASSFLGQPQHF.

The rearrangement links TRBV6-4 to TRBJ1-6; 7 nucleotides match TRBD1. This CDR3 region has 14 residues. From germline, CDR1 is MRHNA and CDR2 SNTAGT. With 6 bases clipped from V and 6 bases from J, the junction kept 5 bases outside the gene matches. The CDR3: CASSRTGSNSPLHF. For the CDR3, the DNA is TGTGCCAGCAGCCGGACAGGTTCTAATTCACCCCTCCACTTT.

The DNA for the CDR3 is TGTGCCAGCAGCTTGCGAGGGTCGGGAAACACCATATATTTT. It codes for CASSLRGSGNTIYF. The chain joins TRBV5-4 to TRBJ1-3, with D uncertain. Trimming cost V 1 base and J 4 bases, with 9 bases left between them. The germline V gene has CDR1 SGHNT and CDR2 YYREEE (reference sequence). CDR3 length: 14 residues. Full variable domain (outside the CDR3, taken from reference TRBV5-4 and TRBJ1-3): ETGVTQSPTHLIKTRGQQVTLRCSSQSGHNTVSWYQQALGQGPQFIFQYYREEENGRGNFPPRFSGLQFPNYSSELNVNALELDDSALYLCASSLRGSGNTIYFGEGSWLTVV.